The rows below give T cell receptor beta chains drawn from one sample of a study of T cell responses to AZD1222 COVID-19 vaccine. Using immunoSEQ multiplex PCR, the repertoire was profiled, and TCRdb retains in-frame clones only, with some absent. In the table there are about 150,000 clones, roughly nine tenths of which are singletons. Sequencing was performed on peripheral blood, taken 28 days after the second AZD1222 dose. Receptor source: an adult who received the AZD1222 COVID-19 vaccine. The conserved cysteine and the conserved F or W are not part of the CDR3 here.

j_call | v_call | cdr3_aa
TRBJ2-3 | TRBV10-3 | AISGGQPISTDTQY
TRBJ2-6 | TRBV6-2/TRBV6-3 | ASSYLLNSGANVLT
TRBJ2-2 | TRBV11-1 | ASSVPGLMNTGELF
TRBJ2-1 | TRBV11-3 | ASSLAYNEQF
TRBJ2-1 | TRBV9 | ASSVAGRGAYNEQF
TRBJ1-2 | TRBV2 | AATGLDYGYT
TRBJ2-1 | TRBV15 | ATTAPQLDNEQF
TRBJ2-7 | TRBV5-3 | ARSSEGLDYIPQY
TRBJ2-5 | TRBV5-1 | ASRESGVRETQY
TRBJ1-2 | TRBV4-2 | ASSQEKGVNYGYT
TRBJ1-3 | TRBV29-1 | SVSVGQGVMYGNTIY
TRBJ1-5 | TRBV19 | ASSIDRGFSNQPQH
TRBJ2-3 | TRBV7-2 | ASTNGRMQY
TRBJ2-7 | TRBV4-3 | ASSQDRSRGEQY